Listed here are 30 T cell receptor beta chains from one sample, sequenced in a study of T cell responses to AZD1222 COVID-19 vaccine. Clones were sequenced by immunoSEQ multiplex PCR, and TCRdb holds only the in-frame ones, with some missing. This sample yields over 110,000 clones, of which 80% to 95% are seen a single time; 3.1% belongs to the top ten. Material: peripheral blood, obtained on day 0 of AZD1222 vaccination. These receptors originate from an adult in good health.

The chain couples TRBV4-1 to TRBJ1-1, with D perhaps matching TRBD1 (5 bases). Trimming took off 1 base at V and 1 base at J, with 10 bases between the two ends. Looked up from germline, CDR1 is MGHRA and CDR2 is YSYEKL. This CDR3 spans 15 amino acids. The CDR3: CASSQVDSANTEAFF. The DNA of the CDR3 is TGCGCCAGCAGCCAAGTAGACAGCGCGAACACTGAAGCTTTCTTT.

The chain employs TRBV29-1 and TRBJ2-7; D may be TRBD2 (5 bases). CDR1 and CDR2 from the germline V gene are SQVTM and ANQGSEA. Trimming took off 3 bases at V and 6 bases at J, with 15 bases between the two ends. This CDR3 has 13 amino acids. CDR3 in amino acids: CSVEAGIKFEQYF. In DNA, the CDR3 is TGCAGCGTTGAGGCCGGGATCAAATTCGAGCAGTACTTC.

The chain is built from TRBV4-3 and TRBJ1-2; 8 bases map to TRBD1. Trimming removed 6 bases from V and 4 bases from J; junction bases left unmatched: 4. Germline V CDR1 and CDR2: LGHNA, YSLEER. The CDR3 length is 13 residues. CDR3 DNA sequence: TGCGCCAGCAGTCGAGACAGGGGCTATGGCTACACCTTC. The encoded protein is CASSRDRGYGYTF.

V gene TRBV19 combines with J gene TRBJ1-3; TRBD1 is a possible D gene (6 bases). V dropped 10 bases and J dropped 0 bases, with 13 bases sitting between them. This CDR3 contains 14 residues. CDR1 LNHDA and CDR2 SQIVND come from the germline V gene (reference sequence). The CDR3 DNA sequence: TGTGCCACCTCACAGGGTGTCTCTGGAAACACCATATATTTT. Translated, it gives CATSQGVSGNTIYF.

The chain links TRBV13 to TRBJ1-1; D is perhaps TRBD1 (5 bases). The length of the CDR3 is 14 residues. With 6 bases removed from V and 7 bases from J, the gap between germline ends came to 18 bases. The germline V gene has CDR1 PRHDT and CDR2 FYEKMQ (reference sequence). The CDR3 DNA sequence: TGTGCCAGCAGTCCAACAGGATTGGGGAATGAAGCTTTCTTT. Its translation: CASSPTGLGNEAFF.

The chain links TRBV11-2 to TRBJ2-3, with 10 nucleotides matching TRBD2. Germline V gene data show CDR1 as SGHAT and CDR2 as FQNNGV. The CDR3 is 16 residues long. Trimming removed 3 bases from V and 2 bases from J; junction bases left unmatched: 5. The CDR3 here is CASSFTGTSVTDTQYF. The CDR3 region has the DNA TGTGCCAGCAGCTTTACCGGGACTAGCGTCACAGATACGCAGTATTTT.

This sequence joins TRBV7-2 and TRBJ1-1; D unclear. This CDR3 contains 14 residues. CDR1 is SGHTA, CDR2 FQGNSA, per germline. V was trimmed by 2 bases and J by 1 base, leaving 8 bases between them. CDR3 amino acids: CASSLYSSNTEAFF. Here the CDR3 DNA reads TGTGCCAGCAGCTTATATTCCTCGAACACTGAAGCTTTCTTT. The variable domain in full, with the rest retrieved from reference TRBV7-2 and TRBJ1-1, is GAGVSQSPSNKVTEKGKDVELRCDPISGHTALYWYRQSLGQGLEFLIYFQGNSAPDKSGLPSDRFSAERTGGSVSTLTIQRTQQEDSAVYLCASSLYSSNTEAFFGQGTRLTVV.

The chain recombines TRBV5-1 with TRBJ2-6; TRBD1 is a possible D gene (7 bases). Trimming took 0 bases from V and 0 from J, leaving 10 bases between them. The CDR3 loop spans 17 amino acids. CDR1 and CDR2 (germline): SGHRS, YFSETQ. This CDR3 is CASSLAQGGSGANVLTF. Here the CDR3 DNA reads TGCGCCAGCAGCTTGGCCCAGGGGGGCTCTGGGGCCAACGTCCTGACTTTC.

This clone was counted between two and nine times. The V gene is TRBV23-1, the J gene TRBJ2-7, with 13 bases that match TRBD2. TRBV23-1 has ORF status, its function being uncertain. The length of the CDR3 is 19 residues. Trimming took 4 bases from V and 6 from J; bases not matched to a gene: 18. The chain's CDR3 is CASSRPTGTSGTSYAEQYF. Written as DNA, the CDR3 is TGCGCCAGCAGTCGCCCGACCGGGACTAGCGGGACATCCTACGCCGAGCAGTACTTC.

J is TRBJ1-1 and V is TRBV5-1, with a weak D call TRBD1 (5 bases). CDR1 and CDR2 (germline): SGHRS, YFSETQ. The CDR3 is 15 residues long. V was trimmed by 5 bases and J by 3 bases, leaving 17 bases between them. The CDR3 region is CASRIGWGTDTEAFF. CDR3 bases: TGCGCCAGCAGGATTGGTTGGGGGACGGACACTGAAGCTTTCTTT.

The CDR3 sequence is CASSLSTDTQYF. Here the CDR3 DNA reads TGCGCCAGCAGCTTGTCCACAGATACGCAGTATTTT. This rearrangement joins TRBV5-1 to TRBJ2-3; no firm D call. The CDR3 is 12 amino acids. The germline V and J ends were trimmed by 1 base and 2 bases, with 2 bases remaining between them. Germline V gene lookup returns CDR1 SGHRS and CDR2 YFSETQ.

The CDR3 protein is CAWSVRGKIYEQYF. DNA for the CDR3: TGTGCCTGGAGTGTGAGGGGGAAAATTTACGAGCAGTACTTC. The chain employs TRBV30 and TRBJ2-7; the D gene is possibly TRBD1 (6 bases). This CDR3 is built from 14 residues. The germline V gene has CDR1 GTSNPN and CDR2 SVGIG (reference sequence). V lost 0 bases to trimming and J lost 4 bases, with 13 bases between them.

The chain recombines TRBV5-1 with TRBJ1-1; weak D call: TRBD1 (6 bases). Trimming pared 4 bases from V and 6 bases from J, leaving 13 bases between. Germline CDR1 and CDR2: SGHRS and YFSETQ. The CDR3 contains 13 residues. The CDR3 sequence is CASSGVGGPEAFF. The CDR3 bases are TGCGCCAGCAGCGGGGTCGGGGGCCCTGAAGCTTTCTTT.

The chain links TRBV5-6 to TRBJ1-1; D might be TRBD1 (5 bases). The CDR3 contains 13 residues. Between the trimmed V and J ends, which lost 6 bases and 3 bases, there was a span of 12 bases. Germline CDR1 reads SGHDT; CDR2 reads YYEEEE. The CDR3 nucleotides read TGTGCCAGCATGGGTGAGGGACACACTGAAGCTTTCTTT. It specifies CASMGEGHTEAFF. Full variable domain (rest looked up from reference TRBV5-6 and TRBJ1-1): DAGVTQSPTHLIKTRGQQVTLRCSPKSGHDTVSWYQQALGQGPQFIFQYYEEEERQRGNFPDRFSGHQFPNYSSELNVNALLLGDSALYLCASMGEGHTEAFFGQGTRLTVV.

This clone was seen only a few times. This chain uses TRBV3-1 (or the pseudogene TRBV3-2) with TRBJ1-4; 8 bases fit TRBD1. CDR1 is LGHDT and CDR2 is YNNKEL in the germline V gene (reference sequence). After removal of 0 bases from V and 8 bases from J, the junction contained 8 bases not matched to a gene. The CDR3 extends over 16 amino acids. CDR3 in DNA: TGTGCCAGCAGCCAAGACCCGACAGGGGAGAGCGAAAAACTGTTTTTT. This sequence encodes CASSQDPTGESEKLFF.

The chain has TRBV5-1 and TRBJ1-3; D gene unclear. V lost 4 bases and J 4 bases, leaving 18 bases between the germline ends. CDR1 is SGHRS and CDR2 is YFSETQ in the germline V gene. The CDR3 runs to 16 residues. The CDR3 is CASSTQVGNTGNTIYF. CDR3 nucleotide sequence: TGCGCCAGCAGCACCCAAGTCGGGAATACGGGAAACACCATATATTTT.

The rearrangement links TRBV5-1 to TRBJ1-5; possible D gene TRBD1, 5 bases. Trimming took off 7 bases at V and 5 bases at J, with 16 bases between the two ends. The length of the CDR3 is 14 residues. Looked up from germline, CDR1 is SGHRS and CDR2 is YFSETQ. The CDR3 is CASSVGGFDQPQHF. In DNA, the CDR3 is TGCGCCAGCTCAGTCGGGGGTTTCGATCAGCCCCAGCATTTT.

The chain recombines TRBV5-1 with TRBJ1-2, with 8 bases identical to TRBD1. Per germline, CDR1 SGHRS and CDR2 YFSETQ. This CDR3 has 12 amino acids. The ends lost 4 bases at V and 6 bases at J; junction bases unmatched: 2. CDR3 sequence reads: CASSAQGDGYTF. For the CDR3, the DNA is TGCGCCAGCAGCGCACAGGGGGATGGCTACACCTTC. The variable domain in full, with the rest retrieved from reference TRBV5-1 and TRBJ1-2, is KAGVTQTPRYLIKTRGQQVTLSCSPISGHRSVSWYQQTPGQGLQFLFEYFSETQRNKGNFPGRFSGRQFSNSRSEMNVSTLELGDSALYLCASSAQGDGYTFGSGTRLTVV.

The CDR3 DNA is TGTGCCAGCAGTTTAGCAGGGTCCTACAATGAGCAGTTCTTC. Its translation: CASSLAGSYNEQFF. The chain carries TRBV27 and TRBJ2-1, with D tentatively TRBD1 (5 bases). The V and J ends lost 2 bases and 1 base respectively, with 6 bases between them. The germline CDR1 and CDR2 sequences are MNHEY and SMNVEV (reference sequence). CDR3 size: 14 residues.

This clone was picked up a small number of times. The J gene is TRBJ1-5, the V gene TRBV2; D remains ambiguous. The CDR3 is 14 residues long. V was clipped by 2 bases and J by 2 bases, with 7 bases between them. Per the germline V gene, CDR1 is SNHLY and CDR2 is FYNNEI. In DNA, the CDR3 is TGTGCCAGCAGTGAAACGGCCGGCAATCAGCCCCAGCATTTT. It codes for CASSETAGNQPQHF. Full variable domain (missing parts from reference TRBV2 and TRBJ1-5): EPEVTQTPSHQVTQMGQEVILRCVPISNHLYFYWYRQILGQKVEFLVSFYNNEISEKSEIFDDQFSVERPDGSNFTLKIRSTKLEDSAMYFCASSETAGNQPQHFGDGTRLSIL.

V and J are TRBV7-9 and TRBJ1-3, with 9 bases matching TRBD1. This CDR3 spans 15 amino acids. Germline V gene data show CDR1 as SEHNR and CDR2 as FQNEAQ (reference sequence). The V segment lost 0 bases and the J segment 8 bases; nucleotides outside the gene matches: 5. The DNA for the CDR3 is TGTGCCAGCAGCTTAGCGTTGGACAGGGGCGACACCATATATTTT. Translating gives CASSLALDRGDTIYF.

This clone was recorded only once. V is TRBV27 and J is TRBJ1-3; D gene uncertain. Germline V lookup: CDR1 MNHEY, CDR2 SMNVEV (reference sequence). The CDR3 consists of 18 residues. V lost 5 bases, J lost 1 base, and 21 bases lay in between. The DNA for the CDR3 is TGTGCCAGCAGTCCCACCCACCATCCAGGATATTCTGGAAACACCATATATTTT. Its translation is CASSPTHHPGYSGNTIYF.

The chain carries TRBV30 and TRBJ2-1, with D unclear. CDR3 length equals 14 residues. The V end was cut by 1 base, the J end by 6 bases, with 13 bases between. Germline CDR1 reads GTSNPN; CDR2 reads SVGIG (reference sequence). As DNA, the CDR3 is TGTGCCTGGAGTGAGATAGTGTCACTCAATGAGCAGTTCTTC. Translated, it gives CAWSEIVSLNEQFF.

The CDR3 DNA reads as TGTGCCAGCAGCTTAGTGGGGACACCCACCGGGGAGCTGTTTTTT. Translated, it gives CASSLVGTPTGELFF. This chain uses TRBV7-2 with TRBJ2-2, with a possible D match to TRBD1 (6 bases). Germline-derived CDR1 and CDR2 are SGHTA and FQGNSA. V was cut by 1 base and J by 4 bases, with 10 bases left in between. The CDR3 length is 15 residues.

The chain links TRBV12-5 to TRBJ2-3; no definite D call. Trimming left V 8 bases short and J 3 bases short, with 3 bases between. The CDR3 totals 10 residues. Germline loops: CDR1 LGHNT, CDR2 FRNRAP. The CDR3 DNA is TGTGCTAGTTTGACAGATACGCAGTATTTT. Protein sequence: CASLTDTQYF.

The chain uses TRBV11-2 and TRBJ1-2; no definite D call. From germline, CDR1 is SGHAT and CDR2 FQNNGV. CDR3 length equals 14 residues. V was cut by 1 base and J by 8 bases, with 14 bases left in between. Written as DNA, the CDR3 is TGTGCCAGCAGCTTAGGGGCTGGCGTATCGGGCTACACCTTC. Protein product: CASSLGAGVSGYTF.

The chain recombines TRBV11-3 with TRBJ1-1, with D possibly TRBD1 on 6 matching bases. The CDR3 runs to 14 residues. Germline assignment: CDR1 SGHNT and CDR2 YENEEA. V was cut by 5 bases and J by 3 bases, with 13 bases left in between. Here the CDR3 DNA reads TGTGCCAGCAGCCCCGGAACAGGGTACACTGAAGCTTTCTTT. It encodes CASSPGTGYTEAFF.

V is TRBV10-3 and J is TRBJ1-2, with no clear D. V lost 0 bases and J lost 0, with 11 bases in between. Germline CDR1 and CDR2: ENHRY and SYGVKD. This CDR3 region has 16 residues. In nucleotides, the CDR3 is TGTGCCATCAGTGAGTCGACTGAGCTCCCTAACTATGGCTACACCTTC. This translates into CAISESTELPNYGYTF.

The chain uses TRBV6-5 and TRBJ1-2; a weak D match, TRBD1 (5 bases). With 5 bases removed from V and 9 bases from J, the gap between germline ends came to 22 bases. CDR3 length equals 15 residues. From germline, CDR1 is MNHEY and CDR2 SVGAGI. CDR3 region: CASSPPGTYYASYTF. CDR3 nucleotide sequence: TGTGCCAGCAGTCCGCCAGGGACTTACTATGCAAGCTACACCTTC.

This chain connects TRBV25-1 to TRBJ1-4; 7 nucleotides align to TRBD1. Germline V gene sequence: CDR1 MGHDK, CDR2 SYGVNS. Unmatched junction bases numbered 6, after V lost 2 bases and J lost 6 bases. The CDR3 loop spans 15 amino acids. Written as DNA, the CDR3 is TGTGCCAGCAGTGAAACAGGGGTCATTGATGAAAAACTGTTTTTT. This gives the protein CASSETGVIDEKLFF.